The 8 T cell receptor beta chains below all came from one sample that was sequenced in a study of siplizumab effects on memory and regulatory T cells. Libraries were prepared by immunoSEQ multiplex PCR; TCRdb keeps only in-frame clonotypes and omits some of them. The sample has under 110,000 clones, roughly 91% seen once; the top ten hold approximately 12%. Sequencing was done on a sample of non-Treg CD4+ T cells sorted from blood. The source is a human donor in good health.

J is TRBJ2-2 and V is TRBV5-1; D gene uncertain. CDR1 SGHRS and CDR2 YFSETQ come from the germline V gene. This CDR3 region has 13 residues. The ends were cut back, 0 bases at V and 3 bases at J, with 3 bases in the middle. DNA for the CDR3: TGCGCCAGCAGCTTGGGGTACACCGGGGAGCTGTTTTTT. Translating gives CASSLGYTGELFF.

V and J are TRBV7-3 and TRBJ2-2; 10 bases are a match to TRBD2. V dropped 5 bases and J dropped 5; count of bases not matched to a gene: 8. Germline V CDR1 and CDR2: SGHTA, FQGTGA. The CDR3 has 16 amino acids. In DNA form, the CDR3 reads TGTGCCAGCAGCATAGGGGCTAGCGGGAGAACCGGGGAGCTGTTTTTT. Protein sequence: CASSIGASGRTGELFF.

The gene calls are TRBV6-4 and TRBJ2-3; perhaps TRBD2 as D (6 bases). From germline, CDR1 is MRHNA and CDR2 SNTAGT. This CDR3 comprises 14 residues. Trimming took off 6 bases at V and 5 bases at J, with 15 bases between the two ends. DNA of the CDR3: TGTGCCAGCAGCTTAACCGGGAGAGGAGATACGCAGTATTTT. Its translation: CASSLTGRGDTQYF.

The V gene is TRBV9, the J gene TRBJ1-2, with 9 bases aligning to TRBD1. Germline CDR1 and CDR2: SGDLS and YYNGEE. The CDR3 loop spans 16 amino acids. After removal of 7 bases from V and 6 bases from J, the junction contained 16 bases not matched to a gene. The CDR3 is CASRGQGTSRRDGYTF. For the CDR3, the DNA is TGTGCCAGCCGTGGACAGGGGACATCCCGTCGGGATGGCTACACCTTC.

V and J are TRBV7-2 and TRBJ2-7; D remains unclear. Trimming shortened V by 4 bases and J by 5 bases, and 15 bases separated the two germline ends. The V gene's germline CDR1 is SGHTA and CDR2 FQGNSA. The CDR3 is 14 amino acids. CDR3 sequence reads: CASSSWTRMDEQYF. The CDR3 DNA follows: TGTGCCAGCAGCTCTTGGACGAGAATGGACGAGCAGTACTTC.

V is TRBV15 and J is TRBJ1-1; 7 bases match TRBD1. The CDR3 consists of 15 residues. Looked up from germline, CDR1 is LNHNV and CDR2 is YYDKDF (reference sequence). Trimming cost V 0 bases and J 4 bases; bases outside gene matches: 5. As DNA, the CDR3 is TGTGCCACCAGCAGAGATCCCGCAGGGGGCACTGAAGCTTTCTTT. This codes for CATSRDPAGGTEAFF.

V usage is TRBV7-2 and J usage is TRBJ2-3, with 11 bases matching TRBD2. V shed 8 bases and J 1 base; nucleotides not matched to a gene: 5. The CDR3 spans 15 residues. The germline CDR1 and CDR2 sequences are SGHTA and FQGNSA. The CDR3 coding sequence is TGTGCCAGCGGGACTAGCGGTGGGGGCACAGATACGCAGTATTTT. Its translation: CASGTSGGGTDTQYF.

This rearrangement joins TRBV4-1 to TRBJ2-3; no definite D call. V was clipped by 1 base and J by 0 bases, with 5 bases between them. The germline V gene has CDR1 MGHRA and CDR2 YSYEKL. CDR3 length: 14 amino acids. As DNA, the CDR3 is TGCGCCAGCAGCCAAGTCGACAGCACAGATACGCAGTATTTT. Translation: CASSQVDSTDTQYF.